This entry is about one TCR beta chain. The data belong to a study of blood T cell repertoires in COVID-19. In the study overall: Both acute and convalescent COVID-19 samples were obtained from the United States, Italy and Spain.

In the authors' methods: How many nucleated cells were present was estimated from reference gene primer amplification. TCRdb's copy holds only in-frame clones and misses some; the assay was immunoSEQ multiplex PCR. V, J and clone size reflect that table, while D and trimming were determined from the DNA. The sample yields 350,000 to 400,000 clones, roughly 90% seen once. Seattle patients were enrolled during active infection and followed longitudinally. This CDR3 is built from 16 residues. The germline V gene encodes CDR1 MNHNS and CDR2 SASEGT. With V trimmed by 2 bases and J by 0 bases, 4 bases remained unmatched.

Input material: peripheral blood. The sequence came from a young woman with COVID-19, enrolled during active disease. The chain links TRBV6-1 to TRBJ1-5, with 7 bases matching TRBD1. The CDR3 protein is CASSEQGQHSNQPQHF. In DNA form, the CDR3 reads TGTGCCAGCAGTGAACAGGGACAGCATAGCAATCAGCCCCAGCATTTT.